This record concerns one TCR beta chain sequence. Its antigen remains unknown. Germline assignment: CDR1 ENHRY and CDR2 SYGVKD. This CDR3 is 15 amino acids long. After removal of 6 bases from V and 8 bases from J, the junction contained 10 bases not matched to a gene. This entry is derived from a study of cytomegalovirus exposure and HLA in healthy donors. Regarding the study as a whole: 87-base-pair reads could not separate some V segments, including TRBV6-2 and TRBV6-3.

PCR employed 60 Vbeta and 13 Jbeta primers. Libraries were prepared by immunoSEQ multiplex PCR; TCRdb keeps only in-frame clonotypes and omits some of them. The table shows about 120,000 clones, with 80% to 85% occurring only once. The sample comprised PBMCs. The chain uses TRBV10-3 and TRBJ1-4, with 9 positions matching TRBD1. This clonotype was obtained from a man aged 25-40 years in good health and CMV-seronegative. In DNA, the CDR3 is TGTGCCATCAGCGAGGGACCGACAGGGGGGGAAAAACTGTTTTTT. It translates to CAISEGPTGGEKLFF.